This TCR beta chain was profiled in a study of beta chain features in type 1 diabetes. Findings of the study overall: Type 1 diabetes patients showed a moderate but significant shortening of TCRB CDR3s in all four CD4+ subsets.

Concerning this clone itself: Its antigen remains unidentified.

Sequenced material consisted of expressed TCRB transcripts (all of the isolated RNA was reverse transcribed). TCRdb's table, derived via immunoSEQ multiplex PCR, lists solely in-frame clones and lacks some. Of 600,000 to 700,000 clones listed, 13% are singletons. The CDR3 length is 13 residues. The V end lost 3 bases, the J end lost 0 bases, and 8 bases lay between the germline ends. Germline V gene data show CDR1 as GTSNPN and CDR2 as SVGIG (reference sequence). J is TRBJ1-2 and V is TRBV30; D is unresolved. The clonotype was recovered from a man younger than 30 with type 1 diabetes. The sample taken for sequencing was naive CD4+ T cells from blood. This CDR3 reads CAWRYGSNYGYTF. The CDR3 DNA sequence: TGTGCCTGGAGATACGGCTCTAACTATGGCTACACCTTC.